This T cell receptor (beta chain) appears in the sequencing data of a study of T-cell memory formation after mild COVID-19. V was trimmed by 5 bases and J by 8 bases, leaving 19 bases between them. CDR1 MDHEN and CDR2 SYDVKM come from the germline V gene. The CDR3 totals 15 residues. TCRdb passed the 5' RACE reads through MiXCR, listing each CDR3 protein once. Of 150,000 to 200,000 distinct CDR3 sequences listed, approximately 10% are singletons. The chain couples TRBV28 to TRBJ2-4; weak D call: TRBD2 (6 bases). Sequencing input: PBMCs or a T cell subset sorted from them (not recorded which). This receptor was taken from a young man who had mild COVID-19 (a few samples of this study predate the infection). Cell type and time point are not known. The CDR3 reads CASSPIRGSRDIQYF. CDR3 coding DNA: TGTGCCAGCAGTCCTATACGGGGGAGCAGGGACATTCAGTACTTC.